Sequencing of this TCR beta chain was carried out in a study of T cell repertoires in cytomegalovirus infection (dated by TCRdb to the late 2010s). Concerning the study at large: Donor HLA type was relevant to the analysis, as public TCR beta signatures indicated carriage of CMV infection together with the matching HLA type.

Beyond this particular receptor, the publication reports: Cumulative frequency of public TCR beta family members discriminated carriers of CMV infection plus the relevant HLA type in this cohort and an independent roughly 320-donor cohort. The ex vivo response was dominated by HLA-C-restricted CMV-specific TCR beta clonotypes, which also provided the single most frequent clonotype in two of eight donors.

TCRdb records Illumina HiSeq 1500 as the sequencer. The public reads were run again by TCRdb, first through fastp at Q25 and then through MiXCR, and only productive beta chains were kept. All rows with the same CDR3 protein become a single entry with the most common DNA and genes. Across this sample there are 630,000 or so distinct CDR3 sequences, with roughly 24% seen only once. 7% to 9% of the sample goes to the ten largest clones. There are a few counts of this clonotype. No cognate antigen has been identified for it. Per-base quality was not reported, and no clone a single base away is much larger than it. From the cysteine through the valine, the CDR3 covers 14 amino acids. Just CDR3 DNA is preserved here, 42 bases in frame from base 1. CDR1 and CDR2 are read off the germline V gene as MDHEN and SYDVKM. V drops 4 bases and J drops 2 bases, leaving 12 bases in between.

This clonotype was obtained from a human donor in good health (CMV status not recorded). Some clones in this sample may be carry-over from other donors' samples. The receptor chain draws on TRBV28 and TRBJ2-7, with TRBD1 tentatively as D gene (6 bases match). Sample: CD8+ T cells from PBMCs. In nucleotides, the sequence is TGTGCCAGCAGTTGGACCGGGACAACCTACGAGCAGTACGTC. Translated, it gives CASSWTGTTYEQYV.